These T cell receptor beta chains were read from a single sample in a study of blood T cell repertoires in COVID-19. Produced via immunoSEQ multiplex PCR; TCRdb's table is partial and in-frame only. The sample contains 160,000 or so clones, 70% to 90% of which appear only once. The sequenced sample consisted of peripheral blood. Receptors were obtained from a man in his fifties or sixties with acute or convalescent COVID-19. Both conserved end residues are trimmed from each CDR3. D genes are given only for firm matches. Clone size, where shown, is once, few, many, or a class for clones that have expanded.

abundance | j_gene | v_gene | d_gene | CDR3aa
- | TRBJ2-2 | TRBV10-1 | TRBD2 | ASSEAGGHTGELF
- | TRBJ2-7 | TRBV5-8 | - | ASSPLRQVHEQY
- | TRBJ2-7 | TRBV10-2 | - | ASSEGLAQYEQY
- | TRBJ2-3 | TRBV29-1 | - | SVGVGGSTDTQY
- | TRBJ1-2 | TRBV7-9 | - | ASSYAGEVYGYT
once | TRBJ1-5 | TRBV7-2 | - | ASSSGVAQPQH
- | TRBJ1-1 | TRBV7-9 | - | ASSLTQAHTEAF
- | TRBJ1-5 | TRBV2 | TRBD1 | ASSVQGAGNQPQH
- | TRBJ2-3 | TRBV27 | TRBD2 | ASSPRLAGGSDTQY
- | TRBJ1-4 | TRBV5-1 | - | ASSLDPQWEKLF
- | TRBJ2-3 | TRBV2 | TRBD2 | ASHLAGGSYTQY
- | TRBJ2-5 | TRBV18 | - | ASSPTGPQETQY
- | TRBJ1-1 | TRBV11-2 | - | ASSLMTLEAGKAF
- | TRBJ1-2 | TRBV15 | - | ATSRGGRDNYGYT
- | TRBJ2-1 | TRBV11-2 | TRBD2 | ASSLRLADNNEQF
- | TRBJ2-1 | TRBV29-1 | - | SVGDTRTGEQF